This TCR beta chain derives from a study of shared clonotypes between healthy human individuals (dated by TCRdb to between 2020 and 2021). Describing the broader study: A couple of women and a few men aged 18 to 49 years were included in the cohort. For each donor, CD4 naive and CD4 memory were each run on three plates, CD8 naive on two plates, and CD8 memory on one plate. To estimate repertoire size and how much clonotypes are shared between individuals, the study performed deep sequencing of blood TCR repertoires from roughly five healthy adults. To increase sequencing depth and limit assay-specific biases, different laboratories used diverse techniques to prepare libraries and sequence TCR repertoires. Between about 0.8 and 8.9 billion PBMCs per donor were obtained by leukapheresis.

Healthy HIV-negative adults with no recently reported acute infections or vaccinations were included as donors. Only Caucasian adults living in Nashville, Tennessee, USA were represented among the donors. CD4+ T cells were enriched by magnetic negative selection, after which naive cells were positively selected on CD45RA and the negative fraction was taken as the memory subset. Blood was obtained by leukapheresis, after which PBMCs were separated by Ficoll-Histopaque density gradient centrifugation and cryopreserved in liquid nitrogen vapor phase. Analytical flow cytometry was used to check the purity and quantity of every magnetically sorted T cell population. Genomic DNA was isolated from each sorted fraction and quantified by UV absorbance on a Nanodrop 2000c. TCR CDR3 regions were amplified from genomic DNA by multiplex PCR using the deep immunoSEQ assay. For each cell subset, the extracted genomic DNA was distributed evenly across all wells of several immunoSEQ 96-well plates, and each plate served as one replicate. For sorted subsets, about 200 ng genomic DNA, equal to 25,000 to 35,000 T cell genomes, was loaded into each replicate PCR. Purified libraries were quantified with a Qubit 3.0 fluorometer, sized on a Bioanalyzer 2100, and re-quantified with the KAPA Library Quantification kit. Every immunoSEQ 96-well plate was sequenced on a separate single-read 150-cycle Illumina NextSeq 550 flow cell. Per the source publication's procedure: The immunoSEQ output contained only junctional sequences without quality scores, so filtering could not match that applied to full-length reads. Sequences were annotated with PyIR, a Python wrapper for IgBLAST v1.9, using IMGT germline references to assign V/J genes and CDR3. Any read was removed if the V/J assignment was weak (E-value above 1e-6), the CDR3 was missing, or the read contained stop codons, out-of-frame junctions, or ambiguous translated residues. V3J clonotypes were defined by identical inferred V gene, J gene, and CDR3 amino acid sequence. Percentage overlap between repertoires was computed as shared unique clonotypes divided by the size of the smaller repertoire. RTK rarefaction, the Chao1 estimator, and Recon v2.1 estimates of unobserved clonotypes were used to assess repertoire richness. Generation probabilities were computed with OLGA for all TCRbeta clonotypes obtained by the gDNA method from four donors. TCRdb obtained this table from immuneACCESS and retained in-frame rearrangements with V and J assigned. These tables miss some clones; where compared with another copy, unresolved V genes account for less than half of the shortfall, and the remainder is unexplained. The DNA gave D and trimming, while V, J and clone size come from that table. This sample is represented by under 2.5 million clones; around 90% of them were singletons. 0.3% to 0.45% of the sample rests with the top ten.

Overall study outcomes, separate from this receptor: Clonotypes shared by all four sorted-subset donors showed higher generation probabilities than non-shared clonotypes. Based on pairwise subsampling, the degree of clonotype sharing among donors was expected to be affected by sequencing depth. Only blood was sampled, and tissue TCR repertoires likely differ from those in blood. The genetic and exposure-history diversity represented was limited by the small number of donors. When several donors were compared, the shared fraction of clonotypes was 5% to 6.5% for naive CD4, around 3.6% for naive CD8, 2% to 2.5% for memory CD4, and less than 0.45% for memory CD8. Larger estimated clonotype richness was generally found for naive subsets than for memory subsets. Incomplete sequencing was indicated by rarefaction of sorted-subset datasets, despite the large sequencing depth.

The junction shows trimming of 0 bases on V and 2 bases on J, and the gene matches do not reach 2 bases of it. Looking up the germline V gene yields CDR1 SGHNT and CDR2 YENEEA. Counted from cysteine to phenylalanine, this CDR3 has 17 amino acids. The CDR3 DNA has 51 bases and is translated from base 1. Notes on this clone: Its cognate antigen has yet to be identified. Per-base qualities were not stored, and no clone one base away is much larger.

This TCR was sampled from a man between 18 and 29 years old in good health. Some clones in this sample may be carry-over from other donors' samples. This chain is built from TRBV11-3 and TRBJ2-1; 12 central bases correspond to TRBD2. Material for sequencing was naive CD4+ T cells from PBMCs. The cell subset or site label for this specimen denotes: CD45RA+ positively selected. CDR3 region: CASSLEASGRAYNEQFF. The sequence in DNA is TGTGCCAGCAGCTTAGAGGCTAGCGGGAGGGCCTACAATGAGCAGTTCTTC. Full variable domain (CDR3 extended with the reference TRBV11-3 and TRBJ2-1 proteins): EAGVVQSPRYKIIEKKQPVAFWCNPISGHNTLYWYLQNLGQGPELLIRYENEEAVDDSQLPKDRFSAERLKGVDSTLKIQPAELGDSAVYLCASSLEASGRAYNEQFFGPGTRLTVL.